This passage covers 25 T cell receptor beta chains from one sample sequenced in a study of beta chain features in type 1 diabetes. What was sequenced were expressed TCRB transcripts, since all of the isolated RNA had been reverse transcribed. The method was immunoSEQ multiplex PCR; TCRdb's version includes in-frame clones alone and lacks a portion of them. This sample has fewer than 650,000 clones, with about 16% found just once. The sample was naive CD4+ T cells from blood. These receptors all stem from a man younger than 30 in good health.

This chain uses TRBV4-2 with TRBJ2-3, with D maybe TRBD2 (6 bases). Trimming removed 5 bases from V and 3 bases from J, with 9 bases in between. Germline V gene data show CDR1 as LGHNA and CDR2 as YNFKEQ. CDR3 length: 13 residues. The CDR3 sequence is CASSGLATDTQYF. CDR3 DNA sequence: TGTGCCAGCAGCGGGCTAGCGACAGATACGCAGTATTTT.

The chain has TRBV7-2 and TRBJ2-6, with 7 bases that match TRBD2. V was pared by 2 bases and J by 1 base, with 11 bases of the junction left unmatched. The CDR3 totals 19 residues. Germline V gene sequence: CDR1 SGHTA, CDR2 FQGNSA. CDR3: CASSLRLWGRVSGANVLTF. Written as DNA, the CDR3 is TGTGCCAGCAGCTTACGGCTTTGGGGGAGGGTATCTGGGGCCAACGTCCTGACTTTC.

This clone was observed a single time. The rearrangement uses TRBV27 and TRBJ2-2; D unresolved. This CDR3 is 15 amino acids long. In germline, CDR1 is MNHEY, CDR2 SMNVEV (reference sequence). V was clipped by 6 bases and J by 5 bases, with 16 bases between them. The CDR3 region has the DNA TGTGCCAGCAGAATAGAGTGGGCTGGGACCGGGGAGCTGTTTTTT. Translating gives CASRIEWAGTGELFF.

This clone occurred a few times. The rearrangement joins TRBV28 to TRBJ1-3, with 11 bases fitting TRBD1. The CDR3 extends over 17 amino acids. V shed 2 bases and J 4 bases; nucleotides not matched to a gene: 7. The germline gives CDR1 MDHEN, CDR2 SYDVKM. The CDR3 spells CASSLQGQGVVGNTIYF. The CDR3 DNA reads as TGTGCCAGCAGTTTACAGGGACAGGGGGTTGTCGGAAACACCATATATTTT.

This clone was detected a few times. The rearrangement links TRBV9 to TRBJ2-3; TRBD2 matches at 8 bases. The CDR3 is 15 residues long. V was pared by 1 base and J by 1 base, with 2 bases of the junction left unmatched. The germline CDR1 and CDR2 sequences are SGDLS and YYNGEE. The CDR3 region has the DNA TGTGCCAGCAGCGTAAGTAGCGGGGGCACAGATACGCAGTATTTT. Amino acid sequence: CASSVSSGGTDTQYF.

The chain links TRBV15 to TRBJ2-1, with D tentatively TRBD1 or TRBD2 (6 bases each). Deletions cut 2 bases from V and 7 bases from J, with 15 bases between. The CDR3 is made up of 15 amino acids. Germline V gene sequence: CDR1 LNHNV, CDR2 YYDKDF (reference sequence). CDR3 sequence reads: CATSRPTRGRNEQFF. The DNA of the CDR3 is TGTGCCACCAGCAGACCGACGAGGGGGAGGAATGAGCAGTTCTTC.

The CDR3 loop reads CASSLNLAGGNEQFF. In nucleotides, the CDR3 is TGTGCCAGCAGCTTAAACCTAGCGGGCGGTAATGAGCAGTTCTTC. The J gene is TRBJ2-1, the V gene TRBV7-2; 8 bases agree with TRBD2. After removal of 2 bases from V and 7 bases from J, the junction contained 7 bases not matched to a gene. Per germline, CDR1 SGHTA and CDR2 FQGNSA. This CDR3 spans 15 amino acids.

The chain is built from TRBV7-8 and TRBJ1-5; D gene uncertain. This CDR3 is 14 amino acids long. V dropped 5 bases and J dropped 0 bases, with 8 bases sitting between them. CDR1 SGHVS and CDR2 FQNEAQ come from the germline V gene. CDR3 nucleotides: TGTGCCAGCAGCCGTCGAGGTAGCAATCAGCCCCAGCATTTT. Its translation: CASSRRGSNQPQHF.

This clone has just a few counts. The genes are TRBV25-1 and TRBJ2-6; no clear D gene. In germline, CDR1 is MGHDK, CDR2 SYGVNS. The CDR3 totals 16 residues. Trimming left V 1 base short and J 0 bases short, with 7 bases between. The CDR3 sequence: CASSEFHSSGANVLTF. CDR3 sequence (DNA): TGTGCCAGCAGTGAATTTCACAGCTCTGGGGCCAACGTCCTGACTTTC.

Comment on this clone: The same CDR3 can be traced to other DNA sequences in this sample. The V and J genes are TRBV29-1 and TRBJ1-1; 7 bases are shared with TRBD1. CDR1 and CDR2 (germline): SQVTM, ANQGSEA. This CDR3 comprises 12 residues. V gave up 4 bases and J gave up 3 bases; unmatched junction bases: 2. The CDR3 sequence: CSVGQGDTEAFF. CDR3 bases: TGCAGCGTTGGACAGGGTGACACTGAAGCTTTCTTT.

This chain connects TRBV7-3 to TRBJ2-3, with D tentatively TRBD2 (5 bases). V lost 5 bases and J 4 bases, leaving 13 bases between the germline ends. CDR1 is SGHTA and CDR2 is FQGTGA in the germline V gene. This CDR3 has 14 residues. Here the CDR3 reads CASSVTRGADTQYF. The CDR3 nucleotides are TGTGCCAGCAGCGTCACCCGGGGTGCAGATACGCAGTATTTT. The entire variable domain, with the rest obtained from reference TRBV7-3 and TRBJ2-3, is as follows: GAGVSQTPSNKVTEKGKYVELRCDPISGHTALYWYRQSLGQGPEFLIYFQGTGAADDSGLPNDRFFAVRPEGSVSTLKIQRTERGDSAVYLCASSVTRGADTQYFGPGTRLTVL.

This clone was seen more than once but under ten times. The chain is built from TRBV4-3 and TRBJ2-2; D not resolved. The V and J ends lost 4 bases and 5 bases respectively, with 11 bases between them. The CDR3 contains 14 residues. The germline gives CDR1 LGHNA, CDR2 YSLEER. The CDR3 DNA sequence: TGCGCCAGCAGCCGGGGTGGCGGTACCGGGGAGCTGTTTTTT. It specifies CASSRGGGTGELFF.

This clone was seen a handful of times. The chain recombines TRBV25-1 with TRBJ1-4, with D uncertain. V gave up 8 bases and J gave up 8 bases, with 18 bases separating them. This CDR3 region has 14 residues. The germline V gene encodes CDR1 MGHDK and CDR2 SYGVNS. The CDR3 DNA sequence: TGTGCCAGCGGGTGGGCAGGCCTAGGGGAAAAACTGTTTTTT. Translation gives CASGWAGLGEKLFF.

This clone was seen a few times. The chain has TRBV4-3 and TRBJ2-7; TRBD1 matches at 9 bases. This CDR3 contains 17 residues. J was trimmed by 2 bases and V by 4 bases; bases with no gene match: 12. Germline V gives CDR1 LGHNA, CDR2 YSLEER. CDR3 amino acids: CASSLESRDRVTYEQYF. CDR3 DNA sequence: TGCGCCAGCAGCCTAGAGTCCCGGGACAGGGTGACCTACGAGCAGTACTTC.

This clone was counted only a few times. This specimen includes other DNA sequences encoding the same CDR3. The chain carries TRBV5-1 and TRBJ2-3, with 10 bases fitting TRBD1. The germline V gene has CDR1 SGHRS and CDR2 YFSETQ. Unmatched junction bases numbered 1, after V lost 2 bases and J lost 1 base. The CDR3 length is 15 residues. CDR3 in amino acids: CASSFGQGGTDTQYF. In DNA form, the CDR3 reads TGCGCCAGCAGCTTCGGACAGGGGGGCACAGATACGCAGTATTTT.

The rearrangement uses TRBV7-6 and TRBJ2-5; D gene ambiguous. There are 13 residues in the CDR3. Between the trimmed V and J ends, which lost 2 bases and 5 bases, there was a span of 9 bases. In germline, CDR1 is SGHVS, CDR2 FNYEAQ. CDR3: CASSLFSSETQYF. The CDR3 DNA reads TGTGCCAGCAGCTTATTCAGTTCGGAGACCCAGTACTTC.

This clone was seen only a few times. The V and J genes are TRBV5-1 and TRBJ2-5; D uncertain. Germline V gives CDR1 SGHRS, CDR2 YFSETQ. The ends were cut back, 5 bases at V and 2 bases at J, with 4 bases in the middle. The CDR3 runs 11 residues. This chain's CDR3 is CASRQQETQYF. CDR3 nucleotide sequence: TGCGCCAGCAGGCAACAAGAGACCCAGTACTTC.

The rearrangement links TRBV7-9 to TRBJ2-7; 9 nucleotides align to TRBD1. The CDR3 has 13 amino acids. With V trimmed by 5 bases and J by 5 bases, 4 bases remained unmatched. From germline, CDR1 is SEHNR and CDR2 FQNEAQ (reference sequence). The CDR3 region is CASSQGQGHEQYF. The CDR3 DNA sequence: TGTGCCAGCAGCCAGGGACAGGGACACGAGCAGTACTTC.

This clone was picked up a small number of times. The J gene is TRBJ2-1, the V gene TRBV5-4; 9 bases are a match to TRBD2. The CDR3 extends over 16 amino acids. The germline V gene has CDR1 SGHNT and CDR2 YYREEE (reference sequence). The J segment lost 9 bases and the V segment lost 4 bases, leaving 14 bases of the junction unmatched. The CDR3, as DNA: TGTGCCAGCAGCCCCCCCCTCGCGGGGGGGCGGGTTGAGCAGTTCTTC. It encodes CASSPPLAGGRVEQFF.

This sequence joins TRBV19 and TRBJ1-2; D gene ambiguous. Germline V lookup: CDR1 LNHDA, CDR2 SQIVND (reference sequence). This CDR3 comprises 14 residues. V gave up 7 bases and J gave up 2 bases, with 14 bases separating them. CDR3 in amino acids: CASTRTEANYGYTF. CDR3 DNA: TGTGCCAGTACCAGGACCGAAGCCAACTATGGCTACACCTTC.

This chain joins TRBV11-3 and TRBJ2-2; weak D call: TRBD1 (6 bases). Germline V lookup: CDR1 SGHNT, CDR2 YENEEA. The CDR3 spans 15 residues. V was clipped by 5 bases and J by 3 bases, with 13 bases between them. The CDR3 reads CASSVGTPDTGELFF. The CDR3 coding sequence is TGTGCCAGCAGCGTGGGGACACCTGACACCGGGGAGCTGTTTTTT.

J is TRBJ2-7 and V is TRBV28; 8 positions match TRBD1. This CDR3 has 15 amino acids. J was trimmed by 8 bases and V by 6 bases; bases with no gene match: 15. CDR1 and CDR2 (germline): MDHEN, SYDVKM. The CDR3 spells CASSITGGRSAKQYF. The DNA for the CDR3 is TGTGCCAGCAGCATAACAGGGGGTAGAAGCGCGAAGCAGTACTTC.

The CDR3 sequence is CSVYRDRVGGYTF. CDR3 coding DNA: TGCAGCGTTTACCGGGACAGGGTTGGAGGCTACACCTTC. V is TRBV29-1 and J is TRBJ1-2; 9 nucleotides match TRBD1. The junction had 9 bases not matched to a gene; V was cut back by 5 bases and J by 8 bases. This CDR3 has 13 residues. The germline gives CDR1 SQVTM, CDR2 ANQGSEA.

The chain has TRBV7-8 and TRBJ2-3; the D gene is possibly TRBD2 (6 bases). V was cut by 5 bases and J by 4 bases, with 22 bases left in between. Germline assignment: CDR1 SGHVS and CDR2 FQNEAQ. The CDR3 is 17 residues long. The CDR3 is CASSQLGGPRSPDTQYF. The CDR3 DNA follows: TGTGCCAGCAGCCAACTGGGGGGACCTCGCTCGCCAGATACGCAGTATTTT.

This clone was seen a handful of times. This rearrangement joins TRBV7-3 to TRBJ2-1; 11 nucleotides line up with TRBD2. CDR1 and CDR2 from the germline V gene are SGHTA and FQGTGA. The CDR3 runs 16 residues. V lost 4 bases to trimming and J lost 5 bases; unmatched junction nucleotides: 7. This chain's CDR3 is CASSSPGLAVHNEQFF. CDR3 bases: TGTGCCAGCAGCTCCCCGGGACTAGCGGTCCACAATGAGCAGTTCTTC.